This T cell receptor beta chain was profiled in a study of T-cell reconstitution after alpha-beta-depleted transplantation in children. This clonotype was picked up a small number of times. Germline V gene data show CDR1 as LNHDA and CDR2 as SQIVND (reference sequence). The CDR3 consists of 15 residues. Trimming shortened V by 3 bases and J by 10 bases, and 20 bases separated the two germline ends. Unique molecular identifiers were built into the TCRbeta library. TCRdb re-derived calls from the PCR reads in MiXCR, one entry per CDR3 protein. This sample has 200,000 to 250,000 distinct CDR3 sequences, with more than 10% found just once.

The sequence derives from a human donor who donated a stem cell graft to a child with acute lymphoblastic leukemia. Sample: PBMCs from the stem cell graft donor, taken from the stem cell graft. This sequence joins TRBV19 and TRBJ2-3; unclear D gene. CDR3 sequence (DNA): TGTGCCAGTAGTATGGGAATCGTATCCCTCCAAGCGCAGTATTTT. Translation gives CASSMGIVSLQAQYF.